The 18 T cell receptor beta chains listed next were all sequenced from one sample in a study of OX40 agonist ivuxolimab in advanced cancers. TCRdb keeps only in-frame clones here, not all; method: immunoSEQ multiplex PCR. The top ten hold about 5.1% of the sample, which has roughly 53,000 clones, roughly nine tenths seen once. This specimen was CD4+ or CD8+ T cells sorted from blood, taken in a trial of the OX40 agonist ivuxolimab. These receptor sequences come from an adult with an advanced solid tumor such as melanoma, head and neck, liver or kidney cancer.

This clone was detected only once. The rearrangement links TRBV6-1 to TRBJ1-5; a possible D gene is TRBD1 (6 bases). V lost 7 bases and J 5 bases, leaving 15 bases between the germline ends. In germline, CDR1 is MNHNS, CDR2 SASEGT. This CDR3 comprises 14 residues. The CDR3 DNA sequence: TGTGCCAGCAACACTGGACAGCGGGATCAGCCCCAGCATTTT. This sequence encodes CASNTGQRDQPQHF.

This rearrangement joins TRBV14 to TRBJ1-2, with 8 bases lining up with TRBD1. Germline loops: CDR1 SGHDN, CDR2 FVKESK. The junction had 5 bases not matched to a gene; V was cut back by 4 bases and J by 7 bases. CDR3 length: 13 residues. The CDR3 DNA sequence: TGTGCCAGCAGCCGACAGGGGTGGGCTGGCTACACCTTC. This translates into CASSRQGWAGYTF.

This chain links TRBV6-4 with TRBJ2-3, with 10 bases that match TRBD1. With V trimmed by 3 bases and J by 5 bases, 2 bases remained unmatched. The germline CDR1 and CDR2 sequences are MRHNA and SNTAGT. This CDR3 is built from 14 residues. The CDR3 sequence: CASSERTGGDTQYF. As DNA, the CDR3 is TGTGCCAGCAGTGAAAGGACAGGGGGAGATACGCAGTATTTT.

The DNA for the CDR3 is TGTGCCAGCACCCCAGGTGTCGGGGCCCAAGAGACCCAGTACTTC. This translates into CASTPGVGAQETQYF. This chain links TRBV6-6 with TRBJ2-5; possibly TRBD1 or TRBD2 for D (5 bases each). V lost 7 bases and J 1 base, leaving 16 bases between the germline ends. The CDR3 consists of 15 residues. Germline V CDR1 and CDR2: MNHNY, SVGAGI (reference sequence).

Notes on this clone: The junction departs from the called germline gene at one end, perhaps through a read error. This rearrangement joins TRBV7-7 to TRBJ2-2; 10 nucleotides agree with TRBD1. Germline assignment: CDR1 SSHAT and CDR2 FNYEAQ (reference sequence). The CDR3 has 15 amino acids. CDR3 sequence (DNA): TGTGCTAGCAGCTTAGAGGGGACAGGGGCCGGGGAGCTGTTTTTT. Its protein product is CASSLEGTGAGELFF.

This chain connects TRBV2 to TRBJ2-1; 7 nucleotides line up with TRBD2. V shed 6 bases and J 3 bases; nucleotides not matched to a gene: 5. The germline gives CDR1 SNHLY, CDR2 FYNNEI. There are 14 residues in the CDR3. The CDR3 DNA follows: TGTGCCAGCAGGGACGCGGGGGACTACAATGAGCAGTTCTTC. Translating it yields CASRDAGDYNEQFF.

The V gene is TRBV28, the J gene TRBJ2-1; tentatively, D is TRBD1 (6 bases). The CDR3 is made up of 15 amino acids. CDR1 MDHEN and CDR2 SYDVKM come from the germline V gene. Trimming removed 1 base from V and 3 bases from J, with 10 bases in between. The CDR3 spells CASSLYQGSYNEQFF. The CDR3 region has the DNA TGTGCCAGCAGTTTATATCAGGGGAGCTACAATGAGCAGTTCTTC.

The rearrangement uses TRBV2 and TRBJ2-2, with D possibly being TRBD1 (5 bases). Trimming shortened V by 3 bases and J by 1 base, and 9 bases separated the two germline ends. The germline CDR1 and CDR2 sequences are SNHLY and FYNNEI. This CDR3 is 15 amino acids long. The CDR3 sequence is CASSEGRENTGELFF. CDR3 coding DNA: TGTGCCAGCAGTGAGGGCAGGGAGAACACCGGGGAGCTGTTTTTT. The full variable domain, its missing parts supplied by reference TRBV2 and TRBJ2-2, is EPEVTQTPSHQVTQMGQEVILRCVPISNHLYFYWYRQILGQKVEFLVSFYNNEISEKSEIFDDQFSVERPDGSNFTLKIRSTKLEDSAMYFCASSEGRENTGELFFGEGSRLTVL.

The CDR3 region is CASRRQGAQYF. The CDR3 DNA reads TGTGCCAGCAGAAGACAGGGAGCCCAGTACTTC. The chain joins TRBV6-5 to TRBJ2-5, with 7 positions matching TRBD1. Germline lookup yields CDR1 MNHEY and CDR2 SVGAGI. The CDR3 consists of 11 residues. V was clipped by 6 bases and J by 9 bases; unmatched bases: 4.

The chain links TRBV5-5 to TRBJ1-2, with 7 bases lining up with TRBD1. The CDR3 has 17 residues. Trimming took 0 bases from V and 3 from J; bases not matched to a gene: 11. Germline V gene sequence: CDR1 SGHKS, CDR2 YYEKEE (reference sequence). CDR3 in amino acids: CASSLEGSGGPDYGYTF. CDR3 nucleotide sequence: TGTGCCAGCAGCTTGGAGGGGTCAGGGGGACCCGACTATGGCTACACCTTC.

This chain uses TRBV7-2 with TRBJ2-5, with D hard to call. The CDR3 extends over 15 amino acids. V lost 2 bases and J 2 bases, leaving 12 bases between the germline ends. Per germline, CDR1 SGHTA and CDR2 FQGNSA. For the CDR3, the DNA is TGTGCCAGCAGCTTAATTAATAGTCATCAAGAGACCCAGTACTTC. Translating it yields CASSLINSHQETQYF.

This clone occurred a few times. The rearrangement joins TRBV6-1 to TRBJ1-1, with D possibly matching TRBD1 (6 bases). V gave up 10 bases and J gave up 4 bases, with 16 bases separating them. The CDR3 is 13 amino acids. CDR1 is MNHNS and CDR2 is SASEGT in the germline V gene. The CDR3 reads CATLWGAFTEAFF. CDR3 sequence (DNA): TGTGCCACCCTTTGGGGGGCGTTCACTGAAGCTTTCTTT.

The V gene is TRBV7-6, the J gene TRBJ2-5, with 14 bases that match TRBD2. Germline lookup yields CDR1 SGHVS and CDR2 FNYEAQ. The CDR3 has 18 amino acids. The V and J ends lost 5 bases and 2 bases, in that order; junction bases with no gene match: 10. The CDR3 reads CASSPGTSGGLIQETQYF. As DNA, the CDR3 is TGTGCCAGCAGCCCCGGGACTAGCGGGGGCTTAATTCAAGAGACCCAGTACTTC.

The V gene is TRBV23-1, the J gene TRBJ2-5; the D gene is possibly TRBD1 (5 bases). TRBV23-1 is designated an ORF whose function remains uncertain. V was pared by 1 base and J by 5 bases, with 26 bases between. The CDR3 has 19 residues. The CDR3 here is CASSQCSPGLGQGGETQYF. The CDR3 DNA is TGCGCCAGCAGTCAATGTTCTCCTGGCCTAGGGCAGGGTGGCGAGACCCAGTACTTC.

The V and J genes are TRBV7-9 and TRBJ2-2; TRBD2 aligns across 9 bases. Germline V CDR1 and CDR2: SEHNR, FQNEAQ (reference sequence). The V gene end was trimmed by 2 bases and the J gene end by 6 bases; junction bases not matched to a gene: 1. The CDR3 spans 14 residues. CDR3: CASSLLAGSGELFF. CDR3 nucleotides: TGTGCCAGCAGCTTACTAGCGGGGTCCGGGGAGCTGTTTTTT.

The rearrangement links TRBV4-1 to TRBJ1-5, with a tentative D call TRBD1 (6 bases). Germline CDR1 reads MGHRA; CDR2 reads YSYEKL. The germline V and J ends were trimmed by 1 base and 0 bases, with 10 bases remaining between them. CDR3 length equals 16 residues. CDR3 nucleotides: TGCGCCAGCAGCCAAGGGACAGTGATTAGCAATCAGCCCCAGCATTTT. This translates into CASSQGTVISNQPQHF.

The V call is TRBV5-1, the J call TRBJ2-7; possibly TRBD2 for D (7 bases). Trimming cost V 0 bases and J 3 bases, with 10 bases left between them. The CDR3 is made up of 14 amino acids. Germline assignment: CDR1 SGHRS and CDR2 YFSETQ. CDR3 DNA sequence: TGCGCCAGCAGCTTGGCCGGGGGGCACTACGAGCAGTACTTC. Amino acids: CASSLAGGHYEQYF.

The V gene is TRBV27, the J gene TRBJ1-2; 12 nucleotides agree with TRBD1. The V and J ends lost 8 bases and 4 bases, in that order; junction bases with no gene match: 14. This CDR3 is 17 amino acids long. Germline lookup yields CDR1 MNHEY and CDR2 SMNVEV (reference sequence). The CDR3 spells CASLKTGGTGGVYGYTF. CDR3 sequence (DNA): TGTGCCAGCCTTAAAACTGGGGGGACAGGGGGCGTCTATGGCTACACCTTC.